One and the same sample provided the 28 T cell receptor beta chains below, sequenced in a study of blood T cell repertoires in COVID-19. The assay was immunoSEQ multiplex PCR, and TCRdb's table has in-frame clones only and misses some. The sample shows a few hundred thousand clones, roughly 90% of them seen only once. Material for sequencing was peripheral blood. The receptor set was obtained from a woman younger than 45 with COVID-19, enrolled during active disease.

The rearrangement joins TRBV7-8 to TRBJ1-1; D gene unclear. The CDR3 has 14 residues. With 1 base removed from V and 5 bases from J, the gap between germline ends came to 11 bases. Germline assignment: CDR1 SGHVS and CDR2 FQNEAQ. The CDR3 sequence is CASSLVGVVTEAFF. The CDR3 coding sequence is TGTGCCAGCAGCTTAGTCGGTGTCGTAACTGAAGCTTTCTTT.

CDR3 nucleotides: TGTGCCAGCTCACCACAGGACAGTGGGGACACTGAAGCTTTCTTT. This translates into CASSPQDSGDTEAFF. This chain connects TRBV18 to TRBJ1-1; D possibly corresponds to TRBD1 (6 bases). Germline CDR1 and CDR2: KGHSH and LQKENI. The CDR3 runs 15 residues. Trimming left V 1 base short and J 3 bases short, with 12 bases between.

The V and J genes are TRBV7-9 and TRBJ1-6; D is possibly TRBD1 (6 bases). The CDR3 is 17 amino acids. The ends were cut back, 2 bases at V and 4 bases at J, with 15 bases in the middle. Per the germline V gene, CDR1 is SEHNR and CDR2 is FQNEAQ (reference sequence). The DNA for the CDR3 is TGTGCCAGCAGCTTATGGCCGGGGGGCGGGTATAATTCACCCCTCCACTTT. It yields the protein CASSLWPGGGYNSPLHF.

V is TRBV25-1 and J is TRBJ1-3; 9 positions agree with TRBD1. In germline, CDR1 is MGHDK, CDR2 SYGVNS. With V trimmed by 1 base and J by 11 bases, 9 bases remained unmatched. This CDR3 has 15 amino acids. The CDR3 protein is CASSEFSRDRVSIYF. The CDR3 DNA reads TGTGCCAGCAGTGAATTCAGCCGGGACAGGGTCTCCATATATTTT.

V is TRBV14 and J is TRBJ2-7; tentatively, D is TRBD1 (5 bases). The V gene's germline CDR1 is SGHDN and CDR2 FVKESK. V shed 5 bases and J shed 2 bases, with 16 bases lying between them. The CDR3 length is 15 residues. The CDR3 sequence: CASSDVRGNPYEQYV. The CDR3 region has the DNA TGTGCCAGCAGCGACGTAAGGGGTAACCCCTACGAGCAGTACGTC.

The chain links TRBV14 to TRBJ2-7; 8 nucleotides align to TRBD1. This CDR3 has 15 amino acids. The V segment lost 4 bases and the J segment 3 bases; nucleotides outside the gene matches: 8. Germline-derived CDR1 and CDR2 are SGHDN and FVKESK. DNA of the CDR3: TGTGCCAGCAGCCTGCCCGAGGACAGGGTCTACGAGCAGTACGTC. Translation gives CASSLPEDRVYEQYV.

The J gene is TRBJ1-1, the V gene TRBV5-8, with D perhaps matching TRBD1 (6 bases). CDR1 is SGHTS, CDR2 YDEGEE, per germline. Trimming took off 3 bases at V and 4 bases at J, with 10 bases between the two ends. The CDR3 sequence is 13 residues long. The CDR3 is CASSWGQGTEAFF. The CDR3 bases are TGTGCCAGCAGCTGGGGGCAGGGCACTGAAGCTTTCTTT.

This chain uses TRBV7-6 with TRBJ2-1, with a tentative D call TRBD2 (7 bases). The CDR3 extends over 15 amino acids. Trimming cost V 0 bases and J 4 bases, with 10 bases left between them. Germline CDR1 reads SGHVS; CDR2 reads FNYEAQ. Here the CDR3 DNA reads TGTGCCAGCAGCTTAGCGAGGGGGGGATACAATGAGCAGTTCTTC. It translates to CASSLARGGYNEQFF.

The chain links TRBV5-8 to TRBJ1-1, with D perhaps TRBD1 (5 bases). This CDR3 is built from 15 residues. CDR1 and CDR2 from the germline V gene are SGHTS and YDEGEE. V was shortened by 0 bases and J by 0 bases, with 9 bases between the two germline ends. Written as DNA, the CDR3 is TGTGCCAGCAGCTTGGGGGGGGTATTGAACACTGAAGCTTTCTTT. The encoded protein is CASSLGGVLNTEAFF. Combining the CDR3 with reference TRBV5-8 and TRBJ1-1 gives the whole variable domain EAGVTQSPTHLIKTRGQQATLRCSPISGHTSVYWYQQALGLGLQFLLWYDEGEERNRGNFPPRFSGRQFPNYSSELNVNALELEDSALYLCASSLGGVLNTEAFFGQGTRLTVV.

The chain employs TRBV28 and TRBJ2-7, with TRBD1 matching 7 bases. There are 14 residues in the CDR3. Germline loops: CDR1 MDHEN, CDR2 SYDVKM. V shed 6 bases, J shed 3 bases, and the junction held 8 bases outside the gene matches. CDR3 coding DNA: TGTGCCAGCAGCTTGACAGGGACCAACTACGAGCAGTACGTC. Amino acid sequence: CASSLTGTNYEQYV.

The chain combines TRBV7-9 with TRBJ1-1, with unresolved D. The V gene lost 1 base and the J gene lost 1 base, with 7 bases spanning the gap. Per germline, CDR1 SEHNR and CDR2 FQNEAQ (reference sequence). The CDR3 runs 14 residues. The CDR3 DNA sequence: TGTGCCAGCAGCTTAGGCCCCGGGAACACTGAAGCTTTCTTT. Residues: CASSLGPGNTEAFF.

A remark on this clone: One junction end disagrees with the germline gene, perhaps due to a read error. This chain connects TRBV5-1 to TRBJ2-2; the match to TRBD1 covers 11 bases. The germline CDR1 and CDR2 sequences are SGHRS and YFSETQ. The CDR3 consists of 13 residues. In DNA, the CDR3 is TGCGCCAGCAGCAAAGAACCGGGACAGGGGGGCGTTTTT. Protein: CASSKEPGQGGVF.

This rearrangement joins TRBV9 to TRBJ1-2, with a weak D call TRBD1 (6 bases). The CDR3 is made up of 14 amino acids. Between the trimmed V and J ends, which lost 4 bases and 4 bases, there was a span of 14 bases. Germline loops: CDR1 SGDLS, CDR2 YYNGEE. The CDR3 protein is CASSPEDSFYGYTF. CDR3 DNA: TGTGCCAGCAGCCCAGAGGACAGCTTCTATGGCTACACCTTC.

The chain is built from TRBV19 and TRBJ1-5; perhaps TRBD1 as D (5 bases). CDR1 LNHDA and CDR2 SQIVND come from the germline V gene (reference sequence). Trimming stripped 8 bases from V and 9 bases from J, with 14 bases between. The CDR3 extends over 12 amino acids. CDR3 loop: CASDYRQGPQHF. DNA of the CDR3: TGTGCCAGTGATTACCGTCAGGGGCCCCAGCATTTT.

This clone was observed once. This chain links TRBV4-3 with TRBJ1-2, with D possibly TRBD1 on 5 matching bases. The CDR3 is 15 amino acids. Per the germline V gene, CDR1 is LGHNA and CDR2 is YSLEER. The V and J ends lost 3 bases and 4 bases respectively, with 15 bases between them. CDR3 sequence: CASSHEGYRPYGYTF. The CDR3 region has the DNA TGCGCCAGCAGCCACGAAGGCTACAGGCCCTATGGCTACACCTTC.

The V call is TRBV7-9, the J call TRBJ1-2; 10 nucleotides align to TRBD1. Trimming cost V 3 bases and J 6 bases; bases outside gene matches: 7. CDR1 and CDR2 from the germline V gene are SEHNR and FQNEAQ (reference sequence). The CDR3 is 15 residues long. CDR3 coding DNA: TGTGCCAGCAGCTTTATCCCAGACAGGGGGCATGGCTACACCTTC. Protein product: CASSFIPDRGHGYTF.

This clone was picked up one time. The chain links TRBV10-3 to TRBJ2-3; D is perhaps TRBD2 (6 bases). V was shortened by 7 bases and J by 1 base, with 12 bases between the two germline ends. The CDR3 has 14 amino acids. Germline assignment: CDR1 ENHRY and CDR2 SYGVKD. The CDR3 coding sequence is TGTGCCATCAAGGGAGGATGGGGCACAGATACGCAGTATTTT. Translation: CAIKGGWGTDTQYF.

The chain joins TRBV14 to TRBJ2-5; 9 bases match TRBD2. The CDR3 consists of 14 residues. V was pared by 6 bases and J by 5 bases, with 7 bases of the junction left unmatched. Germline V gene lookup returns CDR1 SGHDN and CDR2 FVKESK. The CDR3 coding sequence is TGTGCCAGCAGGGGTAGCGGGAGAGGTGAGACCCAGTACTTC. It is translated as CASRGSGRGETQYF. The full variable domain, in which reference TRBV14 and TRBJ2-5 provide the parts outside the CDR3, is EAGVTQFPSHSVIEKGQTVTLRCDPISGHDNLYWYRRVMGKEIKFLLHFVKESKQDESGMPNNRFLAERTGGTYSTLKVQPAELEDSGVYFCASRGSGRGETQYFGPGTRLLVL.

The chain combines TRBV5-1 with TRBJ2-5; D is ambiguous. CDR3 length: 10 residues. Trimming removed 5 bases from V and 3 bases from J, with 2 bases in between. Germline assignment: CDR1 SGHRS and CDR2 YFSETQ. CDR3 region: CASSKETQYF. CDR3 sequence (DNA): TGCGCCAGCAGTAAAGAGACCCAGTACTTC.

CDR3 protein: CASSQPGGGTDTQYF. The CDR3 DNA reads TGTGCCAGCAGCCAGCCGGGAGGCGGCACAGATACGCAGTATTTT. The chain carries TRBV3-1 (or the pseudogene TRBV3-2) and TRBJ2-3; 7 nucleotides match TRBD2. Looked up from germline, CDR1 is LGHDT and CDR2 is YNNKEL (reference sequence). The V and J ends lost 3 bases and 1 base, in that order; junction bases with no gene match: 4. This CDR3 has 15 amino acids.

The genes are TRBV6-1 and TRBJ1-2; 12 positions match TRBD1. The J segment lost 6 bases and the V segment lost 4 bases, leaving 9 bases of the junction unmatched. The CDR3 spans 16 residues. Per the germline V gene, CDR1 is MNHNS and CDR2 is SASEGT. The CDR3 region has the DNA TGTGCCAGCAGTGTAATGGGACAGGGGGCCTTGGATGGCTACACCTTC. Its translation: CASSVMGQGALDGYTF.

The chain is built from TRBV9 and TRBJ2-1; 12 positions agree with TRBD2. CDR1 SGDLS and CDR2 YYNGEE come from the germline V gene. Unmatched junction bases numbered 5, after V lost 3 bases and J lost 4 bases. The CDR3 is 16 amino acids. The chain's CDR3 is CASSGSGTSGYNEQFF. CDR3 in DNA: TGTGCCAGCAGCGGCTCCGGGACTAGCGGGTACAATGAGCAGTTCTTC.

This clone was detected a few times. The chain carries TRBV29-1 and TRBJ2-7; TRBD1 matches at 7 bases. Germline V lookup: CDR1 SQVTM, CDR2 ANQGSEA. Losses at the gene ends were 4 bases for V and 7 bases for J; bases not matched to a gene: 10. The CDR3 is 13 residues long. The CDR3 DNA follows: TGCAGCGTTGTTAGGCAGGGGGTCGGGGAGCAGTACTTC. The encoded protein is CSVVRQGVGEQYF.

The gene calls are TRBV4-1 and TRBJ2-2, with D possibly matching TRBD1 (6 bases). CDR3 length: 16 amino acids. The germline gives CDR1 MGHRA, CDR2 YSYEKL. V lost 4 bases and J lost 6, with 18 bases in between. This chain's CDR3 is CASSLYLGRGAGELFF. The CDR3 DNA sequence: TGCGCCAGCAGCCTTTACCTCGGCAGGGGAGCCGGGGAGCTGTTTTTT.

This sequence joins TRBV27 and TRBJ1-1; 8 bases are shared with TRBD1. V shed 8 bases, J shed 3 bases, and the junction held 5 bases outside the gene matches. Germline values: CDR1 MNHEY, CDR2 SMNVEV (reference sequence). The CDR3 runs 13 residues. The CDR3 DNA is TGTGCCAGCGGCTCCAGGGGGCACACTGAAGCTTTCTTT. This sequence encodes CASGSRGHTEAFF.

The chain combines TRBV7-2 with TRBJ1-3, with D possibly TRBD1 on 6 matching bases. The germline gives CDR1 SGHTA, CDR2 FQGNSA. This CDR3 spans 18 amino acids. The ends were cut back, 5 bases at V and 0 bases at J, with 20 bases in the middle. The CDR3 reads CASSTTSTGHLSGNTIYF. The DNA for the CDR3 is TGTGCCAGCAGCACTACTTCCACAGGGCACCTCTCTGGAAACACCATATATTTT.

The V and J genes are TRBV7-8 and TRBJ2-2; TRBD1 is a possible D gene (5 bases). V was shortened by 5 bases and J by 3 bases, with 19 bases between the two germline ends. Germline CDR1 SGHVS, CDR2 FQNEAQ. The CDR3 totals 17 residues. For the CDR3, the DNA is TGTGCCAGCAGCCGGCCAGGGTTTATGGGGTACACCGGGGAGCTGTTTTTT. The encoded protein is CASSRPGFMGYTGELFF. The variable domain in full, completed from reference TRBV7-8 and TRBJ2-2, reads GAGVSQSPRYKVAKRGQDVALRCDPISGHVSLFWYQQALGQGPEFLTYFQNEAQLDKSGLPSDRFFAERPEGSVSTLKIQRTQQEDSAVYLCASSRPGFMGYTGELFFGEGSRLTVL.

The sample holds a few counts of this clone. This chain joins TRBV11-2 and TRBJ1-6; no definite D call. V was pared by 1 base and J by 4 bases, with 11 bases between. Germline loops: CDR1 SGHAT, CDR2 FQNNGV. The CDR3 runs to 16 residues. The CDR3 region is CASSLGWARYNSPLHF. CDR3 coding DNA: TGTGCCAGCAGCTTAGGTTGGGCCAGGTATAATTCACCCCTCCACTTT.